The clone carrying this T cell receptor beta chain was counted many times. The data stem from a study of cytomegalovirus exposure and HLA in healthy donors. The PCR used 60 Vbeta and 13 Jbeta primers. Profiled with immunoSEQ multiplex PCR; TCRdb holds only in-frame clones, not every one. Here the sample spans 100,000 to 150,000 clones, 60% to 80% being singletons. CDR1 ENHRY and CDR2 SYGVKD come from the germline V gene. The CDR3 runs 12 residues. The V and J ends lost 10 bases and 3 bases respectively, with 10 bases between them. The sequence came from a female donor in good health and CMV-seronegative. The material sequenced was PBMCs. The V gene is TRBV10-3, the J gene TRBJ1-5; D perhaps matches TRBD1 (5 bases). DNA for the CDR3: TGTGCCACCGGGACTACCAATCAGCCCCAGCATTTT. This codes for CATGTTNQPQHF.